What follows are 29 T cell receptor beta chains derived from one specimen sequenced in a study of spatial heterogeneity in lung cancer. Indicated time point: sample taken at primary tumor resection. Material for sequencing was whole RNA from tumor, nontumor lung or frozen PBMC, left unsorted. TCRdb called the 5' RACE reads again in MiXCR, with one record for every CDR3 protein. The sample holds about 13,000 distinct CDR3 sequences, roughly 5.2% seen once. This specimen consisted of lung tumor tissue, obtained at surgery. The receptors come from a human donor with early-stage non-small cell lung cancer.

This clonotype was detected ten times or more. This beta chain is a stray sequence in a library constructed for alpha chains; its clone size is not meaningful. The chain carries TRBV30 and TRBJ2-1; D could derive from TRBD1 or TRBD2 (7 bases each). V lost 8 bases to trimming and J lost 4 bases, with 21 bases between them. The germline V gene encodes CDR1 GTSNPN and CDR2 SVGIG (reference sequence). The CDR3 extends over 15 amino acids. The CDR3 loop reads CAPGRGQGGYNEQFF. The CDR3 DNA reads as TGTGCCCCAGGGAGAGGGCAGGGGGGGTACAATGAGCAGTTCTTC.

This clonotype was detected ten times or more. This beta chain turned up in a library designed for alpha chains; as an off-target read, its abundance says little. This chain joins TRBV3-1 and TRBJ1-3, with D perhaps TRBD1 (6 bases). This CDR3 has 14 residues. Germline values: CDR1 LGHDT, CDR2 YNNKEL (reference sequence). V was clipped by 1 base and J by 4 bases, with 8 bases between them. CDR3 loop: CASSQATGGNTIYF. CDR3 nucleotides: TGTGCCAGCAGCCAAGCCACAGGGGGAAACACCATATATTTT.

The sample holds many counts of this clonotype. This beta chain represents an off-target read in a library built for alpha chains; its size is of limited meaning. The chain links TRBV12-3 or TRBV12-4 to TRBJ1-2, with a weak D call TRBD1 (6 bases). The CDR3 is made up of 13 amino acids. V shed 5 bases and J shed 4 bases, with 11 bases lying between them. The CDR3 here is CASSPGASYGYTF. DNA of the CDR3: TGTGCCAGCAGTCCAGGGGCTAGCTATGGCTACACCTTC.

This clonotype was recorded at least ten times. Since the library was made to target alpha chains, this beta chain is a stray read and its abundance is not meaningful. This chain joins TRBV6-2 or TRBV6-3 and TRBJ1-5, with 9 bases aligning to TRBD1. V lost 6 bases and J lost 2; bases outside the gene matches: 8. The CDR3 spans 16 residues. Germline assignment: CDR1 MNHEY and CDR2 SVGEGT. CDR3: CASSRGTGRGNQPQHF. CDR3 in DNA: TGTGCCAGCAGCCGGGGGACAGGGAGAGGCAATCAGCCCCAGCATTTT.

In this sample, this clonotype turned up many times. This beta chain is off target for a library built for alpha chains, so its abundance means little. J is TRBJ2-1 and V is TRBV4-2, with 8 positions matching TRBD1. Losses at the gene ends were 1 base for V and 8 bases for J; bases not matched to a gene: 7. Germline loops: CDR1 LGHNA, CDR2 YNFKEQ. The CDR3 is made up of 15 amino acids. The CDR3 protein is CASSQAPGGMDEQFF. DNA of the CDR3: TGTGCCAGCAGCCAAGCGCCAGGGGGCATGGATGAGCAGTTCTTC.

This clonotype was seen repeatedly, ten times or more. This beta chain came through as a stray read in a library set up for alpha chains, and its size says little. The V call is TRBV20-1, the J call TRBJ1-5; 9 nucleotides agree with TRBD1. The CDR3 is 14 amino acids. CDR1 and CDR2 (germline): DFQATT, SNEGSKA (reference sequence). V lost 4 bases to trimming and J lost 2 bases; unmatched junction nucleotides: 3. The CDR3 bases are TGCAGTGCTAAGACAGGGGGGCGCAATCAGCCCCAGCATTTT. Amino acid sequence: CSAKTGGRNQPQHF.

The sample holds many counts of this clonotype. Since it is a stray read in a library aimed at alpha chains, this beta chain has a size that is not meaningful. The gene calls are TRBV20-1 and TRBJ1-2; D is uncertain. Germline V gene data show CDR1 as DFQATT and CDR2 as SNEGSKA (reference sequence). CDR3 length equals 13 residues. V was trimmed by 3 bases and J by 3 bases, leaving 11 bases between them. The CDR3 loop is CSARPGNYYGYTF. As DNA, the CDR3 is TGCAGTGCTAGGCCCGGGAACTACTATGGCTACACCTTC.

This clonotype was observed at least ten times. This beta chain is off target for a library built for alpha chains, so its abundance means little. This chain uses TRBV2 with TRBJ2-2, with D possibly TRBD2 on 6 matching bases. V was pared by 7 bases and J by 4 bases, with 13 bases between. The germline gives CDR1 SNHLY, CDR2 FYNNEI. The CDR3 spans 14 residues. CDR3 loop: CASMERVVTGELFF. CDR3 sequence (DNA): TGTGCCAGCATGGAGCGGGTGGTCACCGGGGAGCTGTTTTTT. The full variable domain, its missing parts supplied by reference TRBV2 and TRBJ2-2, is EPEVTQTPSHQVTQMGQEVILRCVPISNHLYFYWYRQILGQKVEFLVSFYNNEISEKSEIFDDQFSVERPDGSNFTLKIRSTKLEDSAMYFCASMERVVTGELFFGEGSRLTVL.

This clonotype was observed many times. This beta chain is a stray sequence in a library constructed for alpha chains; its clone size is not meaningful. The CDR3 DNA is TGTGCCAGCAGCCAAGAGGAGTCGGGGGAGCAGTACTTC. Translated, it gives CASSQEESGEQYF. The chain has TRBV3-1 and TRBJ2-7, with D perhaps matching TRBD2 (5 bases). The CDR3 sequence is 13 residues long. Germline V gene sequence: CDR1 LGHDT, CDR2 YNNKEL (reference sequence). V lost 0 bases and J 7 bases, leaving 10 bases between the germline ends.

This clonotype has at least ten counts. As an off-target read in a library built for alpha chains, this beta chain has a frequency of little significance. The rearrangement uses TRBV5-1 and TRBJ2-7; tentatively, D is TRBD1 or TRBD2 (6 bases each). CDR3 length: 15 amino acids. Trimming pared 4 bases from V and 2 bases from J, leaving 16 bases between. The germline V gene encodes CDR1 SGHRS and CDR2 YFSETQ. CDR3 amino acids: CASSPTGGTTYEQYF. For the CDR3, the DNA is TGCGCCAGCAGCCCCACTGGCGGGACAACCTACGAGCAGTACTTC.

This clonotype has ten or more counts. As an off-target read in a library built for alpha chains, this beta chain has a frequency of little significance. V gene TRBV3-1 combines with J gene TRBJ2-7, with D unresolved. The germline V and J ends were trimmed by 0 bases and 4 bases, with 7 bases remaining between them. The V gene's germline CDR1 is LGHDT and CDR2 YNNKEL (reference sequence). This CDR3 spans 13 amino acids. The CDR3 nucleotides are TGTGCCAGCAGCCAAGATACAGCATACGAGCAGTACTTC. Amino acid sequence: CASSQDTAYEQYF.

This clonotype has at least ten counts. This beta chain was picked up by a library intended for alpha chains and is off target, so its count carries little meaning. The chain carries TRBV6-6 and TRBJ1-1; D is uncertain. V was cut by 2 bases and J by 5 bases, with 0 bases left in between. The CDR3 runs 10 residues. CDR1 MNHNY and CDR2 SVGAGI come from the germline V gene (reference sequence). The CDR3: CASSYTEAFF. In DNA, the CDR3 is TGTGCCAGCAGTTACACTGAAGCTTTCTTT.

The table lists this clonotype with many counts. This beta chain slipped into a library made for alpha chains as a stray read, so its size is not meaningful. The genes are TRBV4-2 and TRBJ2-7; 8 nucleotides match TRBD1. This CDR3 region has 14 residues. Germline V CDR1 and CDR2: LGHNA, YNFKEQ. V lost 1 base, J lost 7 bases, and 6 bases stayed unmatched. The CDR3 loop reads CASSQVTGAEEQYV. Written as DNA, the CDR3 is TGTGCCAGCAGCCAAGTGACAGGGGCCGAAGAGCAGTACGTC.

The table lists this clonotype with many counts. This beta chain represents an off-target read in a library built for alpha chains; its size is of limited meaning. The genes are TRBV20-1 and TRBJ1-3, with D possibly being TRBD1 (5 bases). This CDR3 contains 11 residues. V gave up 7 bases and J gave up 5 bases, with 9 bases separating them. Germline V gene sequence: CDR1 DFQATT, CDR2 SNEGSKA (reference sequence). As DNA, the CDR3 is TGCAGTGTCTCGGGGCGAAACACCATATATTTT. Residues: CSVSGRNTIYF.

For this clonotype: A library made for alpha chains picked up this beta chain off target, so its size means little. In DNA form, the CDR3 reads TGTGCCAGCAGTAAAGGACAGGCGAAACGGGATCCTTTCTTT. Its protein is CASSKGQAKRDPFF. The rearrangement uses TRBV6-5 and TRBJ1-1; TRBD1 agrees at 7 bases. From germline, CDR1 is MNHEY and CDR2 SVGAGI. Trimming removed 5 bases from V and 12 bases from J; junction bases left unmatched: 15. This CDR3 comprises 14 residues.

This clonotype was seen at least ten times. The library was prepared for alpha chains; this beta chain is a stray read, so its frequency means little. The chain links TRBV6-5 to TRBJ1-6; no firm D call. The CDR3 extends over 17 amino acids. V was pared by 5 bases and J by 5 bases, with 19 bases between. CDR1 MNHEY and CDR2 SVGAGI come from the germline V gene. The CDR3 bases are TGTGCCAGCAGTCCCCTGAGGGAGCCGCTTAATAATTCACCCCTCCACTTT. Translating it yields CASSPLREPLNNSPLHF.

In this sample, this clonotype turned up many times. This beta chain is an unintended read in a library built for alpha chains; its size means little. The chain links TRBV13 to TRBJ1-6, with D possibly matching TRBD1 (5 bases). The ends were cut back, 5 bases at V and 0 bases at J, with 14 bases in the middle. The CDR3 length is 17 residues. Germline-derived CDR1 and CDR2 are PRHDT and FYEKMQ (reference sequence). CDR3 bases: TGTGCCAGCAGCCGGCGGCCAGGGAGCTCCTATAATTCACCCCTCCACTTT. Protein product: CASSRRPGSSYNSPLHF.

Points on this clonotype: Little can be read into the size of this beta chain, an off-target read in a library designed for alpha chains. This chain connects TRBV11-2 to TRBJ2-5; TRBD2 is a possible D gene (5 bases). CDR3 length: 14 amino acids. Germline CDR1 is SGHAT and CDR2 is FQNNGV. Trimming removed 5 bases at V and 7 bases at J, with 17 bases between. The CDR3 is CASSGQSGWGTQYF. The CDR3 region has the DNA TGTGCCAGCAGCGGTCAGTCGGGATGGGGGACCCAGTACTTC.

This clonotype was counted only a few times. This beta chain is a stray read from a library made for alpha chains; its abundance is not meaningful. J is TRBJ2-3 and V is TRBV5-4, with 11 bases fitting TRBD2. V gave up 2 bases and J gave up 1 base; unmatched junction bases: 3. Germline V lookup: CDR1 SGHNT, CDR2 YYREEE (reference sequence). The CDR3 length is 16 residues. The CDR3 loop reads CASSFPGLAGTDTQYF. CDR3 in DNA: TGTGCCAGCAGCTTCCCGGGACTAGCGGGCACAGATACGCAGTATTTT. Full variable domain (outside the CDR3, taken from reference TRBV5-4 and TRBJ2-3): ETGVTQSPTHLIKTRGQQVTLRCSSQSGHNTVSWYQQALGQGPQFIFQYYREEENGRGNFPPRFSGLQFPNYSSELNVNALELDDSALYLCASSFPGLAGTDTQYFGPGTRLTVL.

This clonotype occurred many times. Since it is a stray read in a library aimed at alpha chains, this beta chain has a size that is not meaningful. In nucleotides, the CDR3 is TGTGCCAGCAGCTTAGGATGGGGCGCCTACGAGCAGTACTTC. Translating it yields CASSLGWGAYEQYF. V and J are TRBV7-2 and TRBJ2-7; D possibly corresponds to TRBD1 (5 bases). V dropped 1 base and J dropped 2 bases, with 9 bases sitting between them. From germline, CDR1 is SGHTA and CDR2 FQGNSA. The CDR3 extends over 14 amino acids.

The table lists this clonotype with many counts. The library was prepared for alpha chains; this beta chain is a stray read, so its frequency means little. The chain employs TRBV2 and TRBJ1-5; tentative D call: TRBD1 (6 bases). Germline V CDR1 and CDR2: SNHLY, FYNNEI. The CDR3 has 17 amino acids. V was trimmed by 3 bases and J by 2 bases, leaving 17 bases between them. CDR3 nucleotides: TGTGCCAGCAGTGATTTCCAGGGGCGTGTGGGCAATCAGCCCCAGCATTTT. Its protein is CASSDFQGRVGNQPQHF.

This clonotype was observed many times. This beta chain is an off-target read within a library intended for alpha chains, so its frequency means little. The chain couples TRBV29-1 to TRBJ2-3; D unresolved. This CDR3 has 14 residues. V was clipped by 3 bases and J by 0 bases, with 10 bases between them. Germline assignment: CDR1 SQVTM and CDR2 ANQGSEA. For the CDR3, the DNA is TGCAGCGTTGATCGTTTGGTTAGCACAGATACGCAGTATTTT. Protein sequence: CSVDRLVSTDTQYF.

Worth noting for this clonotype: A library made for alpha chains picked up this beta chain off target, so its size means little. The genes are TRBV4-2 and TRBJ1-1, with D perhaps TRBD1 (6 bases). V was clipped by 7 bases and J by 3 bases, with 18 bases between them. The V gene's germline CDR1 is LGHNA and CDR2 YNFKEQ. The length of the CDR3 is 15 residues. This chain's CDR3 is CASKPTDRPHTEAFF. DNA for the CDR3: TGTGCCAGCAAACCGACAGACAGGCCTCACACTGAAGCTTTCTTT.

Ten or more counts support this clonotype. With the library built for alpha chains, this beta chain is off target and its frequency is not meaningful. V usage is TRBV7-8 and J usage is TRBJ2-2; no reliable D call. Germline CDR1 and CDR2: SGHVS and FQNEAQ. V was cut by 2 bases and J by 5 bases, with 3 bases left in between. The length of the CDR3 is 12 residues. Written as DNA, the CDR3 is TGTGCCAGCAGCTTACGGACCGGGGAGCTGTTTTTT. Encoded protein: CASSLRTGELFF.

In its sample, this clonotype was seen many times. For a library built for alpha chains, this beta chain is a stray read; little rests on its size. The chain employs TRBV20-1 and TRBJ2-3; 9 nucleotides agree with TRBD2. This CDR3 is 15 amino acids long. From germline, CDR1 is DFQATT and CDR2 SNEGSKA (reference sequence). J was trimmed by 4 bases and V by 5 bases; bases with no gene match: 10. The CDR3 region has the DNA TGCAGTGCTCACCCCAGCGGGAGGAGCGCAGATACGCAGTATTTT. Amino acids: CSAHPSGRSADTQYF.

This clonotype appeared many times. This beta chain is an off-target read within a library intended for alpha chains, so its frequency means little. The chain is built from TRBV4-1 and TRBJ2-1; 12 nucleotides line up with TRBD1. This CDR3 spans 16 amino acids. CDR1 MGHRA and CDR2 YSYEKL come from the germline V gene. V gave up 1 base and J gave up 10 bases; unmatched junction bases: 8. The CDR3 DNA reads as TGCGCCAGCAGCCAAGGACCGGGACAGGGGGCAAGGGAGCAGTTCTTC. It specifies CASSQGPGQGAREQFF.

This clonotype is termed medium-sized. This beta chain is an off-target read within a library intended for alpha chains, so its frequency means little. V usage is TRBV7-3 and J usage is TRBJ2-1; 12 bases map to TRBD2. V shed 5 bases and J 6 bases; nucleotides not matched to a gene: 14. Looked up from germline, CDR1 is SGHTA and CDR2 is FQGTGA. This CDR3 spans 18 amino acids. CDR3 region: CASSTQSPLAGGFNEQFF. CDR3 nucleotide sequence: TGTGCCAGCAGCACCCAATCCCCTCTAGCGGGAGGGTTCAATGAGCAGTTCTTC. Drawing the rest from reference TRBV7-3 and TRBJ2-1, the complete variable domain is GAGVSQTPSNKVTEKGKYVELRCDPISGHTALYWYRQSLGQGPEFLIYFQGTGAADDSGLPNDRFFAVRPEGSVSTLKIQRTERGDSAVYLCASSTQSPLAGGFNEQFFGPGTRLTVL.

There are many counts of this clonotype. This beta chain is off target for a library built for alpha chains, so its abundance means little. J is TRBJ1-2 and V is TRBV12-3 or TRBV12-4; D perhaps matches TRBD1 (5 bases). The CDR3 runs 14 residues. V lost 7 bases and J lost 7, with 19 bases in between. CDR3 protein: CASTGTVGASGYTF. The CDR3 DNA reads as TGTGCCAGCACTGGGACGGTCGGGGCTTCTGGCTACACCTTC.

This clonotype was seen at least ten times. A library prepared for alpha chains yielded this beta chain as an off-target read; its size is of little meaning. As DNA, the CDR3 is TGTGCCAGCACCCCTCTCGGAGGTGGGAACACTGAAGCTTTCTTT. Its protein is CASTPLGGGNTEAFF. The rearrangement uses TRBV11-1 and TRBJ1-1; D gene ambiguous. The CDR3 has 15 amino acids. Looked up from germline, CDR1 is SGHAT and CDR2 is FQDESV (reference sequence). Trimming removed 7 bases at V and 1 base at J, with 16 bases between. The full variable domain, completed using reference TRBV11-1 and TRBJ1-1, is EAEVAQSPRYKITEKSQAVAFWCDPISGHATLYWYRQILGQGPELLVQFQDESVVDDSQLPKDRFSAERLKGVDSTLKIQPAELGDSAMYLCASTPLGGGNTEAFFGQGTRLTVV.